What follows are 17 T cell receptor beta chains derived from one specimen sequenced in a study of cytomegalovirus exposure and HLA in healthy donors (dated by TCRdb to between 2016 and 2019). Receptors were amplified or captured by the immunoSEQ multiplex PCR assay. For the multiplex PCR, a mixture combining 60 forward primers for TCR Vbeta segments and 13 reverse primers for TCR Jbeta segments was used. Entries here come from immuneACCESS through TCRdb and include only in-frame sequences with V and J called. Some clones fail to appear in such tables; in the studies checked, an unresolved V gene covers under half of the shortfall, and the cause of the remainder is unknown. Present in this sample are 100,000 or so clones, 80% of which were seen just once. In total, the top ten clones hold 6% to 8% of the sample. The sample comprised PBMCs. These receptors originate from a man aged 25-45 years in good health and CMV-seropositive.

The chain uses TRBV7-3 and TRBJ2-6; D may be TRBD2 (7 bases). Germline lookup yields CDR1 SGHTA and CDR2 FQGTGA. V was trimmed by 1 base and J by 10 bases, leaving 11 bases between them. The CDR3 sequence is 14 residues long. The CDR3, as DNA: TGTGCCAGCAGCTTAATGGGGGGGCCAAACGTCCTGACTTTC. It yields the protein CASSLMGGPNVLTF.

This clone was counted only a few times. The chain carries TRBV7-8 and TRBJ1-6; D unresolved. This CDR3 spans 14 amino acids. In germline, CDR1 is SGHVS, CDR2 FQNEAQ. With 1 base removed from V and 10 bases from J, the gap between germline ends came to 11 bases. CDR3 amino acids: CASSLGQRESPLHF. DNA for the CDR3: TGTGCCAGCAGCTTAGGGCAGCGGGAATCACCCCTCCACTTT. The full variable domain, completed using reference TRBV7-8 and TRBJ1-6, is GAGVSQSPRYKVAKRGQDVALRCDPISGHVSLFWYQQALGQGPEFLTYFQNEAQLDKSGLPSDRFFAERPEGSVSTLKIQRTQQEDSAVYLCASSLGQRESPLHFGNGTRLTVT.

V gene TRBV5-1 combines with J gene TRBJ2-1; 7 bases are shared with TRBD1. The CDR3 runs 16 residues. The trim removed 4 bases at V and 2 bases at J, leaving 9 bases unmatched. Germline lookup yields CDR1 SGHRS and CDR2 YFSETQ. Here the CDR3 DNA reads TGCGCCAGCAGCCCTGGACAGGAGCCCCCCTACAATGAGCAGTTCTTC. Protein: CASSPGQEPPYNEQFF.

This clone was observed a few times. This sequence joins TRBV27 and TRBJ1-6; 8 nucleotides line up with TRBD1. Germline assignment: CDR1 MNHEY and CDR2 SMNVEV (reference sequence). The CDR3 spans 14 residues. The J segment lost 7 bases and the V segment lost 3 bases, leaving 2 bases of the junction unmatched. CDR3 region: CASSFDRGNSPLHF. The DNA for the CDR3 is TGTGCCAGCAGTTTTGACAGGGGAAATTCACCCCTCCACTTT.

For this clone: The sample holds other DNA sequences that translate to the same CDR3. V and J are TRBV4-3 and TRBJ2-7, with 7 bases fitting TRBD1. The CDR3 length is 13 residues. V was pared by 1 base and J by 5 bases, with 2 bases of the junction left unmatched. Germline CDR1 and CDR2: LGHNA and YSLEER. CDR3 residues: CASSQGQGDEQYF. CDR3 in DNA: TGCGCCAGCAGCCAAGGACAGGGTGACGAGCAGTACTTC.

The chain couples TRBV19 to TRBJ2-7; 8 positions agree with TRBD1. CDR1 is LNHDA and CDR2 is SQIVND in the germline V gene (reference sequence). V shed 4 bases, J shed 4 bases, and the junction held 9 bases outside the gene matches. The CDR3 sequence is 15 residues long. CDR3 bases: TGTGCCAGTAGTAACACCCCTGGACAGGGATACGAGCAGTACTTC. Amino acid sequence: CASSNTPGQGYEQYF.

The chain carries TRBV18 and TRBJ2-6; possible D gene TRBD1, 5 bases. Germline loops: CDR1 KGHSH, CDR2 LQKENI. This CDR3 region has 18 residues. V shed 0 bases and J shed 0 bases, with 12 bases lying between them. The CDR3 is CASSPPNRLSSGANVLTF. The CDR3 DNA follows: TGTGCCAGCTCACCACCTAACAGGTTATCCTCTGGGGCCAACGTCCTGACTTTC. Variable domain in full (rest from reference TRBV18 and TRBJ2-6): NAGVMQNPRHLVRRRGQEARLRCSPMKGHSHVYWYRQLPEEGLKFMVYLQKENIIDESGMPKERFSAEFPKEGPSILRIQQVVRGDSAAYFCASSPPNRLSSGANVLTFGAGSRLTVL.

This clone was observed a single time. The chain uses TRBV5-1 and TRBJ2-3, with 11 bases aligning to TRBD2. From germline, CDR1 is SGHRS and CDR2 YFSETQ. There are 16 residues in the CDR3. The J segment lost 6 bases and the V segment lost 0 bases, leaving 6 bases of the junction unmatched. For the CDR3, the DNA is TGCGCCAGCAGCTTGGCAGTAGCGGGGGGGCTGGATACGCAGTATTTT. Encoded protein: CASSLAVAGGLDTQYF.

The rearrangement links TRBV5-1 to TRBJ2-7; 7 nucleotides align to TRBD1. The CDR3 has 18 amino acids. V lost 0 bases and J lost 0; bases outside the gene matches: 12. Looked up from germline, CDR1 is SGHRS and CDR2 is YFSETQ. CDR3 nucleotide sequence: TGCGCCAGCAGCTTGGGCCGATTACCCACAGGGGCCTCCTACGAGCAGTACTTC. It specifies CASSLGRLPTGASYEQYF. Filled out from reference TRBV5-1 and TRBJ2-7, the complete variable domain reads KAGVTQTPRYLIKTRGQQVTLSCSPISGHRSVSWYQQTPGQGLQFLFEYFSETQRNKGNFPGRFSGRQFSNSRSEMNVSTLELGDSALYLCASSLGRLPTGASYEQYFGPGTRLTVT.

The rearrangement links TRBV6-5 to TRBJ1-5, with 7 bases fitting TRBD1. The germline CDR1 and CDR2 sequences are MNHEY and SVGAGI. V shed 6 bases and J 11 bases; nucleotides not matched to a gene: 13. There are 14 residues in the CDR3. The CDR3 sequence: CASSQELRGEAQHF. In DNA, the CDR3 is TGTGCCAGCAGCCAGGAACTCAGGGGGGAAGCCCAGCATTTT.

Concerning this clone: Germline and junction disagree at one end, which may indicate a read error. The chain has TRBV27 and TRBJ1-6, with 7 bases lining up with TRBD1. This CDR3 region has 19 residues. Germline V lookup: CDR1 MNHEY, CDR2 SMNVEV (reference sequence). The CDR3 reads CASSLSPQGYVSHNSPLHF. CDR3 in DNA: TGTGCCAGCAGTTTATCGCCACAGGGGTACGTCTCCCATAATTCACCCCTCCACTTT.

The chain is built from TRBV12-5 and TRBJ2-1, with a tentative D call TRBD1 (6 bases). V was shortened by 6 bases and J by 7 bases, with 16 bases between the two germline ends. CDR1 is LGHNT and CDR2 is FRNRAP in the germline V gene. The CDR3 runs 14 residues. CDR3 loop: CASGLGTQRNEQFF. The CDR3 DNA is TGTGCTAGTGGCCTAGGGACACAGAGGAATGAGCAGTTCTTC.

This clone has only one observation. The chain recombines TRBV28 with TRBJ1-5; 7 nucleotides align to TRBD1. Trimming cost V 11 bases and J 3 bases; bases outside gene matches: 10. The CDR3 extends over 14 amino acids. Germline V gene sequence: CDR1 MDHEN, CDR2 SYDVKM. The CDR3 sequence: CAGQTGRTNQPQHF. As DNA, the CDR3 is TGTGCCGGCCAGACAGGGAGGACCAATCAGCCCCAGCATTTT.

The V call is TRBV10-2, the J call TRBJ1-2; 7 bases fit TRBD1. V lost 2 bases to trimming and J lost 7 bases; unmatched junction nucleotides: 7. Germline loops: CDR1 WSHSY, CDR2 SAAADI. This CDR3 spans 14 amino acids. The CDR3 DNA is TGCGCCAGCAGTGAGCATTCGAGGGGGCTTGGCTACACCTTC. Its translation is CASSEHSRGLGYTF.

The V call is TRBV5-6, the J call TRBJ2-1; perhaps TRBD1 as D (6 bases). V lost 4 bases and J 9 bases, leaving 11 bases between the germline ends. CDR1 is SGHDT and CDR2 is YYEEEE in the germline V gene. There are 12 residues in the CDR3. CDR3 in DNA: TGTGCCAGCAGCCCTCCCAGGGGTGAGCAGTTCTTC. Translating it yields CASSPPRGEQFF.

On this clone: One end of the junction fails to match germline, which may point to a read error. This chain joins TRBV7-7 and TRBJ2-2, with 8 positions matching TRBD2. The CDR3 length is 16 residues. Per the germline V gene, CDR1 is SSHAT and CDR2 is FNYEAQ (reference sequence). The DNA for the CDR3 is TGTGCTAGCAGCCGAGCGGGGGCTTCGAACACCGGGGAGCTGTTTTTT. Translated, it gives CASSRAGASNTGELFF.

Here the CDR3 reads CAIKDSGGAYNEQFF. As DNA, the CDR3 is TGTGCCATCAAGGATAGCGGGGGCGCCTACAATGAGCAGTTCTTC. The V call is TRBV6-5, the J call TRBJ2-1, with TRBD2 matching over 9 bases. The germline V gene has CDR1 MNHEY and CDR2 SVGAGI. The CDR3 consists of 15 residues. Unmatched junction bases numbered 9, after V lost 10 bases and J lost 2 bases.